This T cell receptor beta chain was sequenced for a study of cytomegalovirus exposure and HLA in healthy donors. Turning to the study itself: The 95 to 150 validation repertoires were produced on the same platform as the roughly 720 repertoires of the first cohort. This was reported in a later analysis. General study points: Accounts indicate the classifier identified cytomegalovirus status with strong specificity and sensitivity. The study designated roughly 160 TCR beta chains cytomegalovirus-associated.

Details on this clone: What it recognizes is unknown.

Profiled with immunoSEQ multiplex PCR; TCRdb holds only in-frame clones, not every one. Counted here are 100,000 or so clones, approximately 88% occurring once; the ten biggest clones make up 3% to 4.5%. Germline loops: CDR1 SGHRS, CDR2 YFSETQ. The V and J ends lost 4 bases and 5 bases respectively, with 15 bases between them. The CDR3 loop spans 14 amino acids. The receptor was derived from a woman aged 25 to 45 in good health and CMV-seronegative. Material for sequencing was PBMCs. The chain couples TRBV5-1 to TRBJ1-1; TRBD1 might be the D (5 bases). Here the CDR3 DNA reads TGCGCCAGCAGCCTGGATTGGGGGAGGACTGAAGCTTTCTTT. Translated: CASSLDWGRTEAFF.